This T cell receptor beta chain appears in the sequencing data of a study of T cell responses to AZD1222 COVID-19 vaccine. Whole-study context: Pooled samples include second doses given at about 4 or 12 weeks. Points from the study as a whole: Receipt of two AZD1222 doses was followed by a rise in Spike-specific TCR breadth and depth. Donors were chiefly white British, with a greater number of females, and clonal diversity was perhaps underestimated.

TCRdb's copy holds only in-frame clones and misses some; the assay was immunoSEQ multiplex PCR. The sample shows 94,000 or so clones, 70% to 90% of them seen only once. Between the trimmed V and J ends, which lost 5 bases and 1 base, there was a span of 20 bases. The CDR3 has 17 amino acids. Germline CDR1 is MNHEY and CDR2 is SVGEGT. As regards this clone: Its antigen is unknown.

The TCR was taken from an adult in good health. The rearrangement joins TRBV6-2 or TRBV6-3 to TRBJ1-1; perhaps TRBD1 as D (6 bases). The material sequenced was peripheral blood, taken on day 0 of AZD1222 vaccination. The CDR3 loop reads CASSLRQAYSPNTEAFF. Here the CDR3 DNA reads TGTGCCAGCAGTCTAAGACAGGCTTACAGCCCGAACACTGAAGCTTTCTTT.